The 15 T cell receptor beta chains listed next were all sequenced from one sample in a study of blood T cell repertoires in COVID-19. Profiled with immunoSEQ multiplex PCR; TCRdb holds only in-frame clones, not every one. The data contain 40,000 to 50,000 clones, around 86% of them singletons. The material sequenced was peripheral blood. The receptor source for this set is a woman over 75 with acute or convalescent COVID-19.

This clone was observed a single time. The chain is built from TRBV9 and TRBJ2-1, with TRBD2 matching over 7 bases. Trimming removed 7 bases from V and 5 bases from J; junction bases left unmatched: 9. This CDR3 contains 14 residues. From germline, CDR1 is SGDLS and CDR2 YYNGEE. The CDR3 is CASGLGGDHNEQFF. The CDR3 DNA reads as TGTGCCAGCGGTCTGGGGGGGGACCACAATGAGCAGTTCTTC.

The chain links TRBV5-4 to TRBJ2-5, with a tentative D call TRBD2 (6 bases). The V end lost 2 bases, the J end lost 3 bases, and 11 bases lay between the germline ends. Germline loops: CDR1 SGHNT, CDR2 YYREEE (reference sequence). The CDR3 is made up of 14 amino acids. This CDR3 is CASSFPGTEETQYF. The CDR3 DNA reads as TGTGCCAGCAGCTTCCCCGGGACTGAAGAGACCCAGTACTTC.

This clone was found many times. V usage is TRBV6-4 and J usage is TRBJ1-2, with TRBD1 matching over 9 bases. The CDR3 spans 15 residues. CDR1 and CDR2 from the germline V gene are MRHNA and SNTAGT. V lost 2 bases, J lost 6 bases, and 7 bases stayed unmatched. This CDR3 reads CASSDTDRGIDGYTF. The DNA for the CDR3 is TGTGCCAGCAGTGACACGGACAGGGGAATAGATGGCTACACCTTC.

The CDR3 DNA follows: TGTGCCAGCCTATCGTTTGGGGGGGACAATGAGCAGTTCTTC. Translated, it gives CASLSFGGDNEQFF. The chain joins TRBV7-9 to TRBJ2-1; 7 bases match TRBD2. Losses at the gene ends were 8 bases for V and 5 bases for J; bases not matched to a gene: 9. Germline V gene lookup returns CDR1 SEHNR and CDR2 FQNEAQ (reference sequence). This CDR3 region has 14 residues. Variable domain in full (rest from reference TRBV7-9 and TRBJ2-1): DTGVSQNPRHKITKRGQNVTFRCDPISEHNRLYWYRQTLGQGPEFLTYFQNEAQLEKSRLLSDRFSAERPKGSFSTLEIQRTEQGDSAMYLCASLSFGGDNEQFFGPGTRLTVL.

This clone was seen a handful of times. This chain uses TRBV6-6 with TRBJ1-1, with no clear D. CDR1 and CDR2 (germline): MNHNY, SVGAGI (reference sequence). This CDR3 is built from 14 residues. Trimming left V 2 bases short and J 3 bases short, with 10 bases between. CDR3 sequence reads: CASSYEGVDTEAFF. CDR3 in DNA: TGTGCCAGCAGTTACGAGGGTGTTGACACTGAAGCTTTCTTT.

This clone was recorded many times. The rearrangement links TRBV4-1 to TRBJ2-5; 8 nucleotides line up with TRBD1. The CDR3 is made up of 15 amino acids. CDR1 and CDR2 (germline): MGHRA, YSYEKL. The J segment lost 6 bases and the V segment lost 2 bases, leaving 8 bases of the junction unmatched. This chain's CDR3 is CASSQSDREAQTQYF. The CDR3 nucleotides are TGCGCCAGCAGCCAATCGGACAGGGAAGCCCAGACCCAGTACTTC.

V gene TRBV18 combines with J gene TRBJ1-1; no firm D call. The CDR3 is made up of 15 amino acids. Between the trimmed V and J ends, which lost 2 bases and 4 bases, there was a span of 14 bases. Germline CDR1 reads KGHSH; CDR2 reads LQKENI. The CDR3: CASSPTRGRSTEAFF. In DNA form, the CDR3 reads TGTGCCAGCTCACCAACCCGGGGAAGGTCCACTGAAGCTTTCTTT.

V and J are TRBV7-3 and TRBJ2-3; TRBD1 is a possible D gene (6 bases). V was trimmed by 5 bases and J by 4 bases, leaving 10 bases between them. This CDR3 has 13 residues. Germline CDR1 is SGHTA and CDR2 is FQGTGA. This chain's CDR3 is CASSTRGSDTQYF. The CDR3 nucleotides are TGTGCCAGCAGCACTAGGGGGTCAGATACGCAGTATTTT.

The CDR3 region has the DNA TGTGCCAGCAGTGCGACTAGCGGGGATCAGTACTTC. Residues: CASSATSGDQYF. The chain carries TRBV2 and TRBJ2-5, with 11 positions matching TRBD2. The V gene end was trimmed by 4 bases and the J gene end by 11 bases; junction bases not matched to a gene: 3. The CDR3 runs 12 residues. Germline V gives CDR1 SNHLY, CDR2 FYNNEI. The whole variable domain, filled in from reference TRBV2 and TRBJ2-5, reads EPEVTQTPSHQVTQMGQEVILRCVPISNHLYFYWYRQILGQKVEFLVSFYNNEISEKSEIFDDQFSVERPDGSNFTLKIRSTKLEDSAMYFCASSATSGDQYFGPGTRLLVL.

This clone has a single count. The chain links TRBV6-5 to TRBJ1-2; the D is unclear. Germline V gene data show CDR1 as MNHEY and CDR2 as SVGAGI. The V gene lost 0 bases and the J gene lost 4 bases, with 9 bases spanning the gap. The CDR3 runs to 14 residues. CDR3 bases: TGTGCCAGCAGTTACTCGGAGGGCGGCTATGGCTACACCTTC. It specifies CASSYSEGGYGYTF.

V is TRBV10-3 and J is TRBJ2-1; TRBD2 agrees at 7 bases. Germline loops: CDR1 ENHRY, CDR2 SYGVKD. The length of the CDR3 is 13 residues. The trim removed 7 bases at V and 6 bases at J, leaving 6 bases unmatched. The CDR3 DNA sequence: TGTGCCATCATCAGCGGGGTGGGCAATGAGCAGTTCTTC. Amino acid sequence: CAIISGVGNEQFF.

The chain uses TRBV5-5 and TRBJ1-4, with D possibly matching TRBD1 (5 bases). The V end lost 1 base, the J end lost 4 bases, and 14 bases lay between the germline ends. CDR1 and CDR2 (germline): SGHKS, YYEKEE (reference sequence). The CDR3 covers 16 residues. DNA for the CDR3: TGTGCCAGCAGCTTGATGGGCGGGGCGAGTAATGAAAAACTGTTTTTT. Translating it yields CASSLMGGASNEKLFF. Full variable domain (remainder filled in from reference TRBV5-5 and TRBJ1-4): DAGVTQSPTHLIKTRGQQVTLRCSPISGHKSVSWYQQVLGQGPQFIFQYYEKEERGRGNFPDRFSARQFPNYSSELNVNALLLGDSALYLCASSLMGGASNEKLFFGSGTQLSVL.

V gene TRBV30 combines with J gene TRBJ2-5; the match to TRBD1 covers 7 bases. The CDR3 sequence is 15 residues long. Germline CDR1 is GTSNPN and CDR2 is SVGIG (reference sequence). The V segment lost 5 bases and the J segment 5 bases; nucleotides outside the gene matches: 14. Here the CDR3 DNA reads TGTGCCTGGGCCGGACAGGCAGGACGTAAGGAGACCCAGTACTTC. Translation gives CAWAGQAGRKETQYF.

This clone appeared a few times. V is TRBV12-5 and J is TRBJ2-7; TRBD2 might be the D (6 bases). This CDR3 has 12 residues. Trimming cost V 6 bases and J 7 bases, with 13 bases left between them. CDR1 and CDR2 from the germline V gene are LGHNT and FRNRAP. CDR3 bases: TGTGCTAGTGGGCGAGACGGGGGAGAGCAGTACTTC. This codes for CASGRDGGEQYF.

This clone was seen once. The CDR3 bases are TGTGCCAGCAGCTCGGGACTAGCGGGGGCTTACCAAGAGACCCAGTACTTC. Its protein product is CASSSGLAGAYQETQYF. The J gene is TRBJ2-5, the V gene TRBV7-6, with 14 nucleotides matching TRBD2. The germline gives CDR1 SGHVS, CDR2 FNYEAQ. The length of the CDR3 is 17 residues. The V and J ends lost 4 bases and 0 bases, in that order; junction bases with no gene match: 4.